A single sample is the source of the 8 T cell receptor beta chains below, sequenced in a study of blood T cell repertoires in COVID-19. Libraries were prepared by immunoSEQ multiplex PCR; TCRdb keeps only in-frame clonotypes and omits some of them. The table lists around 140,000 clones, 84% of them singletons. The sequenced sample was peripheral blood. The receptor set was obtained from a human donor in a cohort sampled during active COVID-19.

The chain combines TRBV5-1 with TRBJ2-5; TRBD1 agrees at 7 bases. J gave up 5 bases and V 5 bases, and 12 bases lay outside the gene matches. This CDR3 is built from 15 residues. CDR1 and CDR2 from the germline V gene are SGHRS and YFSETQ. Here the CDR3 reads CASRTGTGSRETQYF. DNA of the CDR3: TGCGCCAGCAGGACAGGGACGGGGTCCAGGGAGACCCAGTACTTC. The variable domain in full, completed from reference TRBV5-1 and TRBJ2-5, reads KAGVTQTPRYLIKTRGQQVTLSCSPISGHRSVSWYQQTPGQGLQFLFEYFSETQRNKGNFPGRFSGRQFSNSRSEMNVSTLELGDSALYLCASRTGTGSRETQYFGPGTRLLVL.

This chain links TRBV2 with TRBJ2-2, with 8 bases aligning to TRBD1. V shed 7 bases and J 1 base; nucleotides not matched to a gene: 5. This CDR3 spans 15 amino acids. Looked up from germline, CDR1 is SNHLY and CDR2 is FYNNEI. The CDR3 sequence is CASMGQVLNTGELFF. The DNA of the CDR3 is TGTGCCAGCATGGGACAGGTTTTGAACACCGGGGAGCTGTTTTTT.

This chain joins TRBV5-1 and TRBJ2-1; D remains ambiguous. Germline V CDR1 and CDR2: SGHRS, YFSETQ. The CDR3 sequence is 12 residues long. The V end was cut by 2 bases, the J end by 9 bases, with 9 bases between. The CDR3 is CASSFARGEQFF. DNA for the CDR3: TGCGCCAGCAGCTTCGCGCGAGGTGAGCAGTTCTTC.

The gene calls are TRBV7-8 and TRBJ1-2, with D possibly matching TRBD1 (5 bases). Between the trimmed V and J ends, which lost 0 bases and 7 bases, there was a span of 15 bases. The CDR3 consists of 15 residues. Germline CDR1 reads SGHVS; CDR2 reads FQNEAQ. The CDR3 region has the DNA TGTGCCAGCAGCTTAGCCCCGGGGACTGTTTCTGGCTACACCTTC. This codes for CASSLAPGTVSGYTF. The full variable domain, in which reference TRBV7-8 and TRBJ1-2 provide the parts outside the CDR3, is GAGVSQSPRYKVAKRGQDVALRCDPISGHVSLFWYQQALGQGPEFLTYFQNEAQLDKSGLPSDRFFAERPEGSVSTLKIQRTQQEDSAVYLCASSLAPGTVSGYTFGSGTRLTVV.

CDR3 sequence reads: CASSFQRGGADTQYF. The CDR3 DNA reads TGTGCCAGCAGTTTCCAGCGGGGGGGGGCAGATACGCAGTATTTT. The rearrangement joins TRBV28 to TRBJ2-3, with 10 nucleotides matching TRBD2. Germline loops: CDR1 MDHEN, CDR2 SYDVKM. The CDR3 has 15 amino acids. V shed 3 bases, J shed 4 bases, and the junction held 4 bases outside the gene matches.

The chain carries TRBV19 and TRBJ2-7; 11 bases agree with TRBD1. Germline CDR1 and CDR2: LNHDA and SQIVND (reference sequence). After removal of 5 bases from V and 2 bases from J, the junction contained 2 bases not matched to a gene. CDR3 length: 14 residues. The CDR3 sequence is CASSEGQGAYEQYF. The CDR3 DNA follows: TGTGCCAGTAGTGAGGGACAGGGGGCCTACGAGCAGTACTTC.

V and J are TRBV18 and TRBJ1-1, with D tentatively TRBD1 (6 bases). The CDR3 consists of 14 residues. V gave up 3 bases and J gave up 5 bases, with 13 bases separating them. CDR1 and CDR2 (germline): KGHSH, LQKENI. The CDR3 bases are TGTGCCAGCTCACCTAGAACGGACAGTACTGAAGCTTTCTTT. Amino acids: CASSPRTDSTEAFF.

This clone has more than one count but fewer than ten. The V call is TRBV25-1, the J call TRBJ2-2; tentatively, D is TRBD1 (6 bases). The CDR3 is 13 residues long. Germline V gene data show CDR1 as MGHDK and CDR2 as SYGVNS. Trimming pared 4 bases from V and 6 bases from J, leaving 9 bases between. CDR3 amino acids: CASSGEGAGELFF. The CDR3 bases are TGTGCCAGCAGTGGTGAGGGGGCCGGGGAGCTGTTTTTT.